A selection of T cell receptor beta chains follows, all from one sample in a study of T cell repertoires and HLA-DP antigens. The data were produced by immunoSEQ multiplex PCR, yet TCRdb's version contains in-frame clones alone and is incomplete. The data hold some 89,000 clones, with around nine tenths observed a single time. These receptors lack a known antigen. Sequencing input: CD4+ T cells from PBMCs. The origin of the receptors is a man aged 50-60 years in good health and CMV-seronegative. Both conserved end residues are part of each CDR3.

>TRBJ1-2|TRBV28
CASTLDGIYGYTF
>TRBJ2-1|TRBV6-6
CASSSTGLRIYEQFF
>TRBJ1-5|TRBV7-8
CASSLYAGTSNQPQHF
>TRBJ2-7|TRBV5-5
CASSFGLGYEQYF
>TRBJ1-2|TRBV15
CATSRDAVSYGYTF
>TRBJ2-1|TRBV9
CASSVGGGNYNEQFF
>TRBJ1-2|TRBV19
CASSTRDGYGYTF
>TRBJ1-6|TRBV7-2
CASSLGTGTTSPLHF
>TRBJ1-1|TRBV29-1
CSAQVGGFTEAFF
>TRBJ2-2|TRBV19
CASSIGVSGELFF
>TRBJ1-1|TRBV2
CASSYEQNTEAFF
>TRBJ2-1|TRBV7-3
CASSSALGGEQFF
>TRBJ2-1|TRBV25-1
CASRLAGDYNEQFF
>TRBJ2-7|TRBV7-3
CASSLVSGPGADEQYF
>TRBJ1-2|TRBV5-1
CASSTGTGESGYTF
>TRBJ2-1|TRBV7-2
CASSLDGTSGRNEQFF
>TRBJ2-1|TRBV4-2
CASSQGTGYNEQFF
>TRBJ1-2|TRBV13
CASSLHGTDSHGYTF
>TRBJ2-3|TRBV5-1
CASSLTSGGAADTQYF
>TRBJ1-1|TRBV7-9
CASSPQGLNTEAFF
>TRBJ2-3|TRBV15
CATSSGGTTDTQYF
>TRBJ2-5|TRBV14
CASSRGRQGQETQYF
>TRBJ2-4|TRBV28
CASSFSLNLAKNIQYF
>TRBJ1-3|TRBV6-1
CASSEAGGGNTIYF
>TRBJ1-2|TRBV6-6
CASSYGGSYGYTF
>TRBJ2-1|TRBV12-1
CASSFLGTSYNEQFF
>TRBJ2-7|TRBV6-5
CASTSTGPGGEQYF
>TRBJ2-5|TRBV29-1
CSVVRQVETQYF
>TRBJ2-7|TRBV6-1
CASSEYGTPYEQYF